This T cell receptor (beta chain) was retrieved from a study of cytomegalovirus exposure and HLA in healthy donors. The CDR3 spans 15 residues. The PCR was carried out with 60 Vbeta primers and 13 Jbeta primers. Measured with immunoSEQ multiplex PCR; TCRdb has only the in-frame clones, and not every one. The data contain more than 110,000 clones, over 70% of them singletons. This clone was counted a single time. V is TRBV21-1 and J is TRBJ1-6; TRBD1, the table's D call, lacks a check against the DNA. TRBV21-1 is marked as a pseudogene. This TCR came from a man between 18 and 35 years old in good health and CMV-seronegative. The sample was PBMCs. The CDR3 sequence is CASSPHRGTGPPLHF. Written as DNA, the CDR3 is TGTGCCAGCAGCCCCCACAGGGGGACAGGGCCACCCCTCCACTTT.